This entry is about one T cell receptor beta chain. Its specificity is not known. The data were obtained in a study of long-term antiretroviral therapy in people with HIV. Study-level findings and limits: Narrower CDR3 length ranges marked HIV repertoires relative to controls.

It was version v3.0 of the immunoSEQ assay that was run at survey level. Data came from immunoSEQ multiplex PCR; TCRdb stores just in-frame clones and leaves some out. Here the sample spans approximately 20,000 clones, approximately 90% being singletons. V was pared by 7 bases and J by 3 bases, with 16 bases between. The CDR3 is 14 amino acids. Germline loops: CDR1 MNHNS, CDR2 SASEGT. The chain uses TRBV6-1 and TRBJ2-7; D might be TRBD1 (7 bases). This sequence originates from a man younger than 35 with HIV. The sequenced sample was unsorted PBMCs, obtained 2.1 years after starting antiretroviral therapy. The CDR3 bases are TGTGCCAGCACGGGGGACAGACCTAACTACGAGCAGTACTTC. This encodes CASTGDRPNYEQYF.